The text below deals with one T cell receptor (beta chain). Sequenced by immunoSEQ multiplex PCR; TCRdb stores in-frame clones only, minus some. This sample has 63,000 or so clones, with 84% found just once. V was pared by 2 bases and J by 0 bases, with 5 bases between. Germline V gives CDR1 SEHNR, CDR2 FQNEAQ (reference sequence). The CDR3 is made up of 14 amino acids. This sample stems from a study of control samples from healthy donors and cancer patients. This clonotype originated in a middle-aged man in good health. The chain combines TRBV7-9 with TRBJ1-5, with D unresolved. Input material: blood. CDR3: CASSLTNSNQPQHF. Written as DNA, the CDR3 is TGTGCCAGCAGCTTAACTAATAGCAATCAGCCCCAGCATTTT.